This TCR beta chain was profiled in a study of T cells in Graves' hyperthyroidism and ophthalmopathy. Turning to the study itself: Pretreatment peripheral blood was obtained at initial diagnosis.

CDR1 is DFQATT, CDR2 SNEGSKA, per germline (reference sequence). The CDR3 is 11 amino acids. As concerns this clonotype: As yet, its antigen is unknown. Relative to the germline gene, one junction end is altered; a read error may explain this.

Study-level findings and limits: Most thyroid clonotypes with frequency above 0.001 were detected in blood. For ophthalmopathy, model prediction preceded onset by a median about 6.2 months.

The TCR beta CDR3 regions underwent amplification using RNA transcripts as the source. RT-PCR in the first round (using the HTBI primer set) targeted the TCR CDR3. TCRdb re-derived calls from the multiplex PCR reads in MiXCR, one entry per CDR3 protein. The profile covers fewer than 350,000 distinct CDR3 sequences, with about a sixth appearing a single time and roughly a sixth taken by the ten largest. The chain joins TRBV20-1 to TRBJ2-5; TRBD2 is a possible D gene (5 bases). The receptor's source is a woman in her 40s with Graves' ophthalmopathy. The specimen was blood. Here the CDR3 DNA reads TGCAGTGCGGAGGACCAAGAGACCCAGTGTTTC. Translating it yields CSAEDQETQCF.